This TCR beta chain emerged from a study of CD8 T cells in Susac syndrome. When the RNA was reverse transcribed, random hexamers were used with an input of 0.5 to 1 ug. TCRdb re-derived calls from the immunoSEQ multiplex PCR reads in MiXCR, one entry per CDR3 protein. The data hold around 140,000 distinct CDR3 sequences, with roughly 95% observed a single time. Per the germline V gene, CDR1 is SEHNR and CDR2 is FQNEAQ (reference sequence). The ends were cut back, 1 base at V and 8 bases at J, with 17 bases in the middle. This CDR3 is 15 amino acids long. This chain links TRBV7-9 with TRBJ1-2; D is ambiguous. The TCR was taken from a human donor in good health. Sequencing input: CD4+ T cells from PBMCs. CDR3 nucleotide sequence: TGTGCCAGCAGCTTAGAAAGTGCAGGAGATCGGGGCTACACCTTC. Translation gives CASSLESAGDRGYTF.